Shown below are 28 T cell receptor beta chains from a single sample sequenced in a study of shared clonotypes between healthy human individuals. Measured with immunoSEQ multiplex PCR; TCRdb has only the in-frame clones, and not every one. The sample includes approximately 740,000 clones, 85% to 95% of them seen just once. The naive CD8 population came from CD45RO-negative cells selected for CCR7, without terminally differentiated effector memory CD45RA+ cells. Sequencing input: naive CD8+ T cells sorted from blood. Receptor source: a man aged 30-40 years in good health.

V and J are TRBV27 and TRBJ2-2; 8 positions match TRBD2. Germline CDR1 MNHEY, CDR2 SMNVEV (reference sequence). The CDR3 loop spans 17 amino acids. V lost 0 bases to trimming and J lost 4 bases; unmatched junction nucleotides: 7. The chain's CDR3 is CASSLSVRGGITGELFF. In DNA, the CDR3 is TGTGCCAGCAGTTTATCCGTTCGGGGGGGCATCACCGGGGAGCTGTTTTTT.

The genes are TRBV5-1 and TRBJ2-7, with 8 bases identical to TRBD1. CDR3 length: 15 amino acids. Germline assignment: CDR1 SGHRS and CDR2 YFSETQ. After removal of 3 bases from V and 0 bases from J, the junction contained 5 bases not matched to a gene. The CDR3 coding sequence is TGCGCCAGCAGCTATGGGACAGGATTCTCCTACGAGCAGTACTTC. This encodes CASSYGTGFSYEQYF.

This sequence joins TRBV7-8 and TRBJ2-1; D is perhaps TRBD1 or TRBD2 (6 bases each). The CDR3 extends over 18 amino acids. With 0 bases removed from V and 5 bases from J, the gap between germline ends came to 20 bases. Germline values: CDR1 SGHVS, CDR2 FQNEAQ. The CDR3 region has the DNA TGTGCCAGCAGCTTAGCGTTTTTCGGGGGCCCTGCAAACAATGAGCAGTTCTTC. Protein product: CASSLAFFGGPANNEQFF.

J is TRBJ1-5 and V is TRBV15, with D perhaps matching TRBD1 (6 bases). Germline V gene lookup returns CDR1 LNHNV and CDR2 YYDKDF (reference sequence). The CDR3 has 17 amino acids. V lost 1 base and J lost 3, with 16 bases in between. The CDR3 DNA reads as TGTGCCACCAGCAGAGTTCAAACAGGGATCGCCAATCAGCCCCAGCATTTT. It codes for CATSRVQTGIANQPQHF.

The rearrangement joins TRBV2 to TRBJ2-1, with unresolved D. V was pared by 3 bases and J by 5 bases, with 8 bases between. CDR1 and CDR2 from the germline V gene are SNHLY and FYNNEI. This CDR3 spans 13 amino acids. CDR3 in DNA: TGTGCCAGCAGTGACCTGATTAACAATGAGCAGTTCTTC. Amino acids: CASSDLINNEQFF.

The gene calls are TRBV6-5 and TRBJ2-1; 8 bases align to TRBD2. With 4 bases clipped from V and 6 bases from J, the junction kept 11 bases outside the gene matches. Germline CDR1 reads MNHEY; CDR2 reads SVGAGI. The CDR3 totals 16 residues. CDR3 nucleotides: TGTGCCAGCAGTTCCTATAGCGGGACCCCAATCAATGAGCAGTTCTTC. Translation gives CASSSYSGTPINEQFF.

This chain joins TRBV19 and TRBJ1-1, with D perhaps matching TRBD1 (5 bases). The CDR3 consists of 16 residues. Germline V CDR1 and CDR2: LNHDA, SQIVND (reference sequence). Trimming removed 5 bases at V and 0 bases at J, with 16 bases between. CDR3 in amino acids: CASSSPRDRLNTEAFF. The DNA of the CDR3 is TGTGCCAGTAGTTCGCCCCGGGACCGCCTGAACACTGAAGCTTTCTTT.

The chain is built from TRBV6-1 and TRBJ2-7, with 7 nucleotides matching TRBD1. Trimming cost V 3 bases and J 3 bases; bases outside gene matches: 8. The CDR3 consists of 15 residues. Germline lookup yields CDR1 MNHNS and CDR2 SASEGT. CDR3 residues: CASSDNRGPHYEQYF. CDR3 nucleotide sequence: TGTGCCAGCAGTGATAACAGGGGTCCCCACTACGAGCAGTACTTC.

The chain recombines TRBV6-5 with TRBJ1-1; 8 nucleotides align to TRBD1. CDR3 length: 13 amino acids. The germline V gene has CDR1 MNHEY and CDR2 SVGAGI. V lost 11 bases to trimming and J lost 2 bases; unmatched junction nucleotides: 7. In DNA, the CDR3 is TGTGCCGCCCGACAGGGGAAAAACACTGAAGCTTTCTTT. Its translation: CAARQGKNTEAFF.

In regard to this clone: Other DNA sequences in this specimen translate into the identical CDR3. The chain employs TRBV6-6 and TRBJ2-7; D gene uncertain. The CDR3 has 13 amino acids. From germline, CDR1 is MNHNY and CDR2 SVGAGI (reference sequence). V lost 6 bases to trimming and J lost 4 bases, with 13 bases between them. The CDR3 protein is CASSPGPPYEQYF. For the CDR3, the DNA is TGTGCCAGCAGCCCTGGGCCACCTTACGAGCAGTACTTC.

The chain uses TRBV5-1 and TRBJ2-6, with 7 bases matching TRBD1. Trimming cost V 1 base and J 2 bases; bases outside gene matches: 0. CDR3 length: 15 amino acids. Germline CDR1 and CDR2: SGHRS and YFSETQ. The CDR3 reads CASSLTGAGANVLTF. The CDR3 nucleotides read TGCGCCAGCAGCTTGACAGGGGCTGGGGCCAACGTCCTGACTTTC.

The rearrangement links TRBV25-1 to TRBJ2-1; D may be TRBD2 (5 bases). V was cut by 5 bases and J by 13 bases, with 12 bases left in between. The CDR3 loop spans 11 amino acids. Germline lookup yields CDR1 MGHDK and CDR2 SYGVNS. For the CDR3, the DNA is TGTGCCAGCAGTAATATCCGGGAACAGTTCTTC. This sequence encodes CASSNIREQFF.

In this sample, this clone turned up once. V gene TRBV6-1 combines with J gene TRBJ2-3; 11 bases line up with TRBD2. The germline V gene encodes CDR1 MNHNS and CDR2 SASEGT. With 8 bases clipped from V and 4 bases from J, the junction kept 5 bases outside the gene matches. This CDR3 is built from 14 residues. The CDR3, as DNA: TGTGCCAGCGTAGCGGGAGGGGGGCCAGATACGCAGTATTTT. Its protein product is CASVAGGGPDTQYF.

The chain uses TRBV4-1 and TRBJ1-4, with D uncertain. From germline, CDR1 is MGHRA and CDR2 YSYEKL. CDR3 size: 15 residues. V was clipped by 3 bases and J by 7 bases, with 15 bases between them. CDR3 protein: CASSQRQVVGEKLFF. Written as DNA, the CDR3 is TGCGCCAGCAGCCAGAGGCAGGTGGTTGGTGAAAAACTGTTTTTT.

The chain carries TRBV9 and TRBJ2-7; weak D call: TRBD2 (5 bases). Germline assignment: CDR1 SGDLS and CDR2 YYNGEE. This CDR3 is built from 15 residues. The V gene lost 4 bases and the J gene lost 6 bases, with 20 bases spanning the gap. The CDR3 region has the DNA TGTGCCAGCAGCCCGAGGGTTGGGATGGCGGGCGAGCAGTACTTC. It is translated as CASSPRVGMAGEQYF.

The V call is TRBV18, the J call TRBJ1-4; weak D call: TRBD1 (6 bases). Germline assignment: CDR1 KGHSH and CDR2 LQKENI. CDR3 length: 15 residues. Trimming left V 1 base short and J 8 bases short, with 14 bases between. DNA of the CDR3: TGTGCCAGCTCACCACTGGGGGCAGGCCGGGAAAAACTGTTTTTT. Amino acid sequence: CASSPLGAGREKLFF.

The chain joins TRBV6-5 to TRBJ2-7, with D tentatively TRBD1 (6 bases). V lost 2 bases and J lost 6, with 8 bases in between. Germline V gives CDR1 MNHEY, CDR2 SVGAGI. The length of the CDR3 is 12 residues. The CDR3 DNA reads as TGTGCCAGCAGTTACCCAGGGGTCGAGCAGTACTTC. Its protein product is CASSYPGVEQYF.

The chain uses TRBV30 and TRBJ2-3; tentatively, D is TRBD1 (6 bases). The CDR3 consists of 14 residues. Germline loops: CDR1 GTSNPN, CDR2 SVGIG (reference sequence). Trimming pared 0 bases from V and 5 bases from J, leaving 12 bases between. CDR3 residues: CAWSVWGRVDTQYF. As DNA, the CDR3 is TGTGCCTGGAGTGTCTGGGGGCGGGTAGATACGCAGTATTTT.

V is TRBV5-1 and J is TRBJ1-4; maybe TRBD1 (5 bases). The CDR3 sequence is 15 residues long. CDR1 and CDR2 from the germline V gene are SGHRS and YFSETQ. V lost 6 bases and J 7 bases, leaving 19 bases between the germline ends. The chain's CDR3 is CASKSEVGEREKLFF. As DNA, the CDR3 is TGCGCCAGCAAGAGTGAGGTGGGGGAGCGTGAAAAACTGTTTTTT.

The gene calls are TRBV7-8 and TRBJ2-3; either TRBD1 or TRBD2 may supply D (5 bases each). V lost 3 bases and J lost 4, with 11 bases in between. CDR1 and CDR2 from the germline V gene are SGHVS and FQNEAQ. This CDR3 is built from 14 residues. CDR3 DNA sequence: TGTGCCAGCAGCTTTCTTCGGGGCGCAGATACGCAGTATTTT. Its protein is CASSFLRGADTQYF.

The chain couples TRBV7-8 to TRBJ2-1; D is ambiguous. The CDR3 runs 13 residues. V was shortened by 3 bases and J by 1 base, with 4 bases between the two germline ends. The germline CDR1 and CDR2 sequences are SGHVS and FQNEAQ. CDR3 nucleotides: TGTGCCAGCAGCTTTGATTCCTACAATGAGCAGTTCTTC. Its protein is CASSFDSYNEQFF.

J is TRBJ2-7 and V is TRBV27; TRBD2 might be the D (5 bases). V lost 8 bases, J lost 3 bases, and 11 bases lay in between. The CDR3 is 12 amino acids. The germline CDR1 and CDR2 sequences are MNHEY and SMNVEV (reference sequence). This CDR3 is CASGGPLYEQYF. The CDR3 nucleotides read TGTGCCAGCGGAGGACCGCTCTACGAGCAGTACTTC.

The CDR3, as DNA: TGCAGCGTGGCCGGGACAGGGGGGACTGAAGCTTTCTTT. Translation: CSVAGTGGTEAFF. The chain uses TRBV29-1 and TRBJ1-1; 11 bases fit TRBD1. The CDR3 is made up of 13 amino acids. Germline loops: CDR1 SQVTM, CDR2 ANQGSEA. V shed 6 bases, J shed 5 bases, and the junction held 5 bases outside the gene matches.

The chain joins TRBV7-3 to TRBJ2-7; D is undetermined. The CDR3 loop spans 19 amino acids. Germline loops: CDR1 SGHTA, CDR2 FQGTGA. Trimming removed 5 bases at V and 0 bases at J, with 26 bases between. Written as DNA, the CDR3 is TGTGCCAGCAGCGGACCGAGGCACCGCCTCTCCTTTAGCTCCTACGAGCAGTACTTC. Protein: CASSGPRHRLSFSSYEQYF.

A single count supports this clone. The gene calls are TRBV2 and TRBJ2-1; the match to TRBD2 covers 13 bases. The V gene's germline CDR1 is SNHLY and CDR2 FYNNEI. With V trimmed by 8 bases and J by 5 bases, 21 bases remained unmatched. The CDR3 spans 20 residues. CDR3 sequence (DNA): TGTGCCAGCCCCCAAAGCCCGACTAGCGGGAGGCTGGGGGTTGACAATGAGCAGTTCTTC. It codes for CASPQSPTSGRLGVDNEQFF. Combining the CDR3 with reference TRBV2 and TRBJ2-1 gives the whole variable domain EPEVTQTPSHQVTQMGQEVILRCVPISNHLYFYWYRQILGQKVEFLVSFYNNEISEKSEIFDDQFSVERPDGSNFTLKIRSTKLEDSAMYFCASPQSPTSGRLGVDNEQFFGPGTRLTVL.

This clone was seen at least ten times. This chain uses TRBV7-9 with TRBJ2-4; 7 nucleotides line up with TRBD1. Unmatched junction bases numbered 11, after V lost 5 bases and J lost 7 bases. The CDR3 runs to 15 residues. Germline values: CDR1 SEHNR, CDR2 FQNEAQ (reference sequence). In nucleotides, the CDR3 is TGTGCCAGCAGCCGGACGTCGGGCAGGGGGAACATTCAGTACTTC. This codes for CASSRTSGRGNIQYF.

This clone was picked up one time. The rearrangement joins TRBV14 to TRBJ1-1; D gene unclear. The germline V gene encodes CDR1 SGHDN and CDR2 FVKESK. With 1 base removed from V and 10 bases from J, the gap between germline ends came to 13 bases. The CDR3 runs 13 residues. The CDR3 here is CASSQGGGKRAFF. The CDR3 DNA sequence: TGTGCCAGCAGCCAAGGGGGAGGGAAAAGAGCTTTCTTT.

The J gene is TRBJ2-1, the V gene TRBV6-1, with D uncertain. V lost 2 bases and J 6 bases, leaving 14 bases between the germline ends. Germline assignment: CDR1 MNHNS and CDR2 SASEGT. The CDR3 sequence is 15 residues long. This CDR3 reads CASSEWQTASNEQFF. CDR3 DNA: TGTGCCAGCAGTGAATGGCAGACGGCCTCCAATGAGCAGTTCTTC.